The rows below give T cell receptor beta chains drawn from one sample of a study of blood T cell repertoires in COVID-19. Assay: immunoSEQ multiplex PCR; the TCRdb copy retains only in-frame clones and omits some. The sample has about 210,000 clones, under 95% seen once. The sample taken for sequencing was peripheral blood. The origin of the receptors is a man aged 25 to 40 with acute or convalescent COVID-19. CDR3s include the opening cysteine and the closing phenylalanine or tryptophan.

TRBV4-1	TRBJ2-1	CASSQDPQISYNEQFF
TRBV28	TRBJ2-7	CASTPPAGGRYEQYF
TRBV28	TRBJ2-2	CASSLLTGELFF
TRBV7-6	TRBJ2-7	CASSSGPAGEGGRNEQYF
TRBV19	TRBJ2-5	CASSTSGQRRETQYF
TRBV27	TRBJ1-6	CASTGTGVNSPLHF
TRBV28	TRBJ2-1	CASSFTVPSEQFF
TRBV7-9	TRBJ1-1	CASSPPRAYNTEAFF
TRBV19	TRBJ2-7	CASRPDTGGTYEQYF
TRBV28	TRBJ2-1	CASSRPYRDNEQFF
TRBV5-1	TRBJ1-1	CASSSRGDTEAFF
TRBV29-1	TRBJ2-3	CSVEVRGSTDTQYF
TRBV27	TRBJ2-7	CASSTTKDRGFHEQYF
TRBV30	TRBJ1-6	CAWSRTGGPPLHF
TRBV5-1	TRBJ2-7	CASSLNRAPYEQYF
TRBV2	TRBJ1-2	CASSGDRAYGYTF
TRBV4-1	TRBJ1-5	CASSQAPGTGETEYF
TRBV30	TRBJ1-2	CAWTKGASNYGYTF
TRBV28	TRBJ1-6	CASSSGTGDVFFYNSPLHF
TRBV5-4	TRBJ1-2	CASSAGQSLYGYTF
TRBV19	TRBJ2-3	CASSRGQRTDTQYF
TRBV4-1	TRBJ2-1	CASSQSPAGGTSGNEQFF
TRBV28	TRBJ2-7	CASSSRYKYF
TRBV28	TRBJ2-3	CASSRGSIGAQYF
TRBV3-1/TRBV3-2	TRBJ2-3	CASSLSSSGGAGYTQYF
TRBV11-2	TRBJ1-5	CASSLTGEDNQPQHF
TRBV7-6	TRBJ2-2	CASSFVSTGELFF
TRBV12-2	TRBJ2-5	CASRLARGEAQETQYF
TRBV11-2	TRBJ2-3	CASSTAGGLDTQYF
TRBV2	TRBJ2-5	CASSEGGGTQYF
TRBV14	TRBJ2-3	CASSQPGTILPDTQYF
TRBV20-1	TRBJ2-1	CSASPLAGITYNEQFF
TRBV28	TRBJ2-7	CASSEDRDAYYEQYF
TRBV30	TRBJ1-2	CAWSVHMNRGQPGYTF
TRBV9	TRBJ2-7	CASSPGTVTYEQYF
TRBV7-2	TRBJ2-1	CASSLKRSSYNEQFF
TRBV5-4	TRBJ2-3	CASSPRSGTGTDTQYF
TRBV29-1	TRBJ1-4	CSVGQWETNEKLFF
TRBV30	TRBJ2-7	CAWSGDISYEQYF
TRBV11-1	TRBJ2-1	CASTPRFLYNEQFF